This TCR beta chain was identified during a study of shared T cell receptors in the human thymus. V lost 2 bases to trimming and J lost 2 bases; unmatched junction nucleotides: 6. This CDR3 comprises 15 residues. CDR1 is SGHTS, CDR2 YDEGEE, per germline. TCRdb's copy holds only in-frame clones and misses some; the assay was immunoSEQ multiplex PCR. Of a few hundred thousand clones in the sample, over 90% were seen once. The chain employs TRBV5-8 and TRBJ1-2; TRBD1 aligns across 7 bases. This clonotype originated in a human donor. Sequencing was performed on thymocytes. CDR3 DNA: TGTGCCAGCAGCTTTAGGGCGGGACAGAACTATGGCTACACCTTC. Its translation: CASSFRAGQNYGYTF.